This TCR beta chain emerged from a study of graft-versus-host responses after intestinal transplantation. Study as a whole: All recipients were given anti-thymocyte globulin induction, and tacrolimus and steroids were then administered for around three years.

To note about this clone: Its target is not known.

Generated by immunoSEQ multiplex PCR, the TCRdb table keeps only in-frame clones and is missing some. The table lists roughly 120,000 clones, 90% of them singletons, with around 0.2% in the top ten. Study conclusions and caveats: GvH clones appeared in recipient marrow, some first in ileum or blood. Graft-versus-host to host-versus-graft clonal ratios in allografts were high in patients with graft-donor T cell macrochimerism. Levels of circulating GvH clones at their peak were associated with early post-transplant HvG declines.

The CDR3 loop spans 17 amino acids. Looked up from germline, CDR1 is LNHNV and CDR2 is YYDKDF (reference sequence). The V end lost 0 bases, the J end lost 0 bases, and 12 bases lay between the germline ends. The sequence was obtained from a human donor who received an intestinal transplant. The chain recombines TRBV15 with TRBJ2-4; the D gene is possibly TRBD2 (6 bases). The material was unstimulated CD4+ T cells sorted from spleen or lymph node cells, obtained before intestinal transplant. The CDR3 DNA reads TGTGCCACCAGCAGAGAGAGGAGGGACGGAGCCAAAAACATTCAGTACTTC. The encoded protein is CATSRERRDGAKNIQYF.